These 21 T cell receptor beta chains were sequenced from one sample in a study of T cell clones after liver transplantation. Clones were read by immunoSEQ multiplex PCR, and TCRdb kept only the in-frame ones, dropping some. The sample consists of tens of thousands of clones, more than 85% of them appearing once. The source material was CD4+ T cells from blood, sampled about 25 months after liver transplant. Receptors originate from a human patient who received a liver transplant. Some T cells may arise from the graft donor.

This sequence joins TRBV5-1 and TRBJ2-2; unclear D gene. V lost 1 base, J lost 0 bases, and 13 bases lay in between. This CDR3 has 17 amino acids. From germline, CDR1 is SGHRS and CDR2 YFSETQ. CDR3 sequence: CASSLLPPTANTGELFF. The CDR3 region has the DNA TGCGCCAGCAGCTTGCTCCCCCCCACGGCGAACACCGGGGAGCTGTTTTTT.

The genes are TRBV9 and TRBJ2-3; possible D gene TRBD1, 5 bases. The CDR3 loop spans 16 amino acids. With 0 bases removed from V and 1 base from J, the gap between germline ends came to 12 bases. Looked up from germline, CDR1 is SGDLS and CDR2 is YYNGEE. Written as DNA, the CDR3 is TGTGCCAGCAGCGTAGATACAGGCAGCCGCACAGATACGCAGTATTTT. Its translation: CASSVDTGSRTDTQYF. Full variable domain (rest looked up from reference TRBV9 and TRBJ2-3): DSGVTQTPKHLITATGQRVTLRCSPRSGDLSVYWYQQSLDQGLQFLIQYYNGEERAKGNILERFSAQQFPDLHSELNLSSLELGDSALYFCASSVDTGSRTDTQYFGPGTRLTVL.

DNA for the CDR3: TGCGCCAGCAGCCAGGGACAGGGTATCGACTGGGTCACAGATACGCAGTATTTT. Protein sequence: CASSQGQGIDWVTDTQYF. V usage is TRBV5-1 and J usage is TRBJ2-3; 9 positions agree with TRBD1. The CDR3 consists of 18 residues. Germline V CDR1 and CDR2: SGHRS, YFSETQ. The ends lost 4 bases at V and 2 bases at J; junction bases unmatched: 14.

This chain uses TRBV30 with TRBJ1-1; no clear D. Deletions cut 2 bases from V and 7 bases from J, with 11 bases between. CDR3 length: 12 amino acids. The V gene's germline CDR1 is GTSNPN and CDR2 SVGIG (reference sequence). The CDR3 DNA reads TGTGCCTGGAGTCCCGGCGGCAGTGAAGCTTTCTTT. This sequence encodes CAWSPGGSEAFF.

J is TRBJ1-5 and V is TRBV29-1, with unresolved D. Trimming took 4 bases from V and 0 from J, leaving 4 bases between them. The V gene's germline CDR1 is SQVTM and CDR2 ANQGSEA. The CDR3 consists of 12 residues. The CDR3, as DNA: TGCAGCGTTGGGGTTAGCAATCAGCCCCAGCATTTT. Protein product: CSVGVSNQPQHF.

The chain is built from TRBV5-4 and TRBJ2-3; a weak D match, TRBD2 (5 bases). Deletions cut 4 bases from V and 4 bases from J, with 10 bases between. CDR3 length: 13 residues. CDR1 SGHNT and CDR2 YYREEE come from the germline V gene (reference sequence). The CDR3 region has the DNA TGTGCCAGCAGCACACGGGGTCCAGATACGCAGTATTTT. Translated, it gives CASSTRGPDTQYF.

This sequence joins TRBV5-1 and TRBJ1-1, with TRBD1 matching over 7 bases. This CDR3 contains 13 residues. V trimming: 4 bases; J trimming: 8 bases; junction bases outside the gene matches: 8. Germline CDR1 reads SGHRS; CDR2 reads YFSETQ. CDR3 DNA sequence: TGCGCCAGCAGCCCGACAGGGATTCACGAAGCTTTCTTT. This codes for CASSPTGIHEAFF.

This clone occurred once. Written as DNA, the CDR3 is TGTGCCAGTAGTAGGACAGGGGGTTCAGATACGCAGTATTTT. Translation gives CASSRTGGSDTQYF. V usage is TRBV19 and J usage is TRBJ2-3, with 10 bases aligning to TRBD1. V lost 4 bases, J lost 4 bases, and 2 bases stayed unmatched. This CDR3 is 14 amino acids long. Germline loops: CDR1 LNHDA, CDR2 SQIVND (reference sequence).

The CDR3 region is CASSLFGQGNQPQHF. The CDR3 region has the DNA TGTGCCAGCAGCTTATTCGGACAGGGCAATCAGCCCCAGCATTTT. The genes are TRBV7-2 and TRBJ1-5; 7 bases map to TRBD1. Germline CDR1 SGHTA, CDR2 FQGNSA. There are 15 residues in the CDR3. Losses at the gene ends were 2 bases for V and 2 bases for J; bases not matched to a gene: 3. Filled out from reference TRBV7-2 and TRBJ1-5, the complete variable domain reads GAGVSQSPSNKVTEKGKDVELRCDPISGHTALYWYRQSLGQGLEFLIYFQGNSAPDKSGLPSDRFSAERTGGSVSTLTIQRTQQEDSAVYLCASSLFGQGNQPQHFGDGTRLSIL.

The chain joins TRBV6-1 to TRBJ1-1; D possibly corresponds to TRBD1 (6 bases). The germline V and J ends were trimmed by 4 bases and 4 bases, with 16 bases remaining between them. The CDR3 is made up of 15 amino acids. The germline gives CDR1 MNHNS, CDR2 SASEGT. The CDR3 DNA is TGTGCCAGCAGTGCTTTGTTGTTAGGGGGCACTGAAGCTTTCTTT. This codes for CASSALLLGGTEAFF.

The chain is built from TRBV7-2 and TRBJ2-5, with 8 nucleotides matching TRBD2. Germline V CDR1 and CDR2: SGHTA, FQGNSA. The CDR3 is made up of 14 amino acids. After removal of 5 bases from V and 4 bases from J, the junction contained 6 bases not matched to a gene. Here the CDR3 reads CASSVQLAVETQYF. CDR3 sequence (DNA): TGTGCCAGCAGCGTCCAACTAGCGGTAGAGACCCAGTACTTC.

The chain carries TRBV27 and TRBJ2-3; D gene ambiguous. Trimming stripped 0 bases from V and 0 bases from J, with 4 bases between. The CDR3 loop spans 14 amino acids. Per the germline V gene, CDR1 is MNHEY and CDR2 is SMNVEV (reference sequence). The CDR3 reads CASSLSISTDTQYF. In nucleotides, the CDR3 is TGTGCCAGCAGTTTATCCATAAGCACAGATACGCAGTATTTT.

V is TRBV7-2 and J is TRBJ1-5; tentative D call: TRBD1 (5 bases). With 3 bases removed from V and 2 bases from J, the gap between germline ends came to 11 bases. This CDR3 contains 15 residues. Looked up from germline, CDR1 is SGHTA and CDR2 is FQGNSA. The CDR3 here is CASSLVGGGNQPQHF. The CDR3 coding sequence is TGTGCCAGCAGCTTGGTGGGGGGTGGCAATCAGCCCCAGCATTTT. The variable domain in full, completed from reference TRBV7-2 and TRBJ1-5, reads GAGVSQSPSNKVTEKGKDVELRCDPISGHTALYWYRQSLGQGLEFLIYFQGNSAPDKSGLPSDRFSAERTGGSVSTLTIQRTQQEDSAVYLCASSLVGGGNQPQHFGDGTRLSIL.

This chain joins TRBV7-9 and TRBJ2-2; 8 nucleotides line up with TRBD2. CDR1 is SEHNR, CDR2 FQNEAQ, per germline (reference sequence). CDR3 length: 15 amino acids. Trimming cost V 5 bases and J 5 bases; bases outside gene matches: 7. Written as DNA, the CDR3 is TGTGCCAGCAGCCCCGGGGCTAGCGGGACCGGGGAGCTGTTTTTT. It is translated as CASSPGASGTGELFF.

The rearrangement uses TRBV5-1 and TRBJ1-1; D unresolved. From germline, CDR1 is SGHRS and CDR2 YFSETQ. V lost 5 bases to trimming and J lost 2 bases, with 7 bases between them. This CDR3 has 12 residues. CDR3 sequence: CASSKANTEAFF. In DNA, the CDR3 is TGCGCCAGCAGTAAGGCTAACACTGAAGCTTTCTTT.

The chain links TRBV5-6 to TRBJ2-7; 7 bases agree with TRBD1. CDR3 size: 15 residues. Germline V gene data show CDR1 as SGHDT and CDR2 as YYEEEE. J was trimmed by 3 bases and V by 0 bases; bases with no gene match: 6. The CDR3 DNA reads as TGTGCCAGCAGCTTGGGGAAGGGGGCAGGCTACGAGCAGTACTTC. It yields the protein CASSLGKGAGYEQYF.

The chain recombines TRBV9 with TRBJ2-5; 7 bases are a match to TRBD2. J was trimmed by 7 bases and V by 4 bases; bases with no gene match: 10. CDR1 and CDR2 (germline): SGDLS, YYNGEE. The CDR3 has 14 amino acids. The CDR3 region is CASSSRGELGTQYF. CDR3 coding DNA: TGTGCCAGCAGCTCTCGGGGGGAGTTAGGGACCCAGTACTTC.

The CDR3 bases are TGCGCCAGCAGCGAAGGGACAGGGGTGGACAATGAGCAGTTCTTC. Translated: CASSEGTGVDNEQFF. The gene calls are TRBV5-1 and TRBJ2-1; the match to TRBD1 covers 10 bases. This CDR3 spans 15 amino acids. The germline gives CDR1 SGHRS, CDR2 YFSETQ. The junction had 6 bases not matched to a gene; V was cut back by 4 bases and J by 5 bases. The complete variable domain, with remaining parts taken from reference TRBV5-1 and TRBJ2-1, reads KAGVTQTPRYLIKTRGQQVTLSCSPISGHRSVSWYQQTPGQGLQFLFEYFSETQRNKGNFPGRFSGRQFSNSRSEMNVSTLELGDSALYLCASSEGTGVDNEQFFGPGTRLTVL.

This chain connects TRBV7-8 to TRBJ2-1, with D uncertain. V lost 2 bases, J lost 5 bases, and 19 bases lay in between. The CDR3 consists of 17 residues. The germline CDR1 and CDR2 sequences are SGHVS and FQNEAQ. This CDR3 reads CASSLRLLSSANNEQFF. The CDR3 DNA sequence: TGTGCCAGCAGCTTAAGACTTCTCTCATCCGCCAACAATGAGCAGTTCTTC.

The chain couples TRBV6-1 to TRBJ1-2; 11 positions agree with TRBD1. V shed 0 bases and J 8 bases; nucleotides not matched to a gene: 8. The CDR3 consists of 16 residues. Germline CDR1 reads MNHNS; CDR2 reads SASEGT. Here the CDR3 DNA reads TGTGCCAGCAGTGAAGCGATAGGACAGGGGGCCGAAGGCTACACCTTC. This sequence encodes CASSEAIGQGAEGYTF.

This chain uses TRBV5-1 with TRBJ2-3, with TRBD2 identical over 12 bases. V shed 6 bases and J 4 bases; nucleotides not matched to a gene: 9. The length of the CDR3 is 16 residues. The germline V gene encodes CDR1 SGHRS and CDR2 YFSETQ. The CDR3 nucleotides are TGCGCCAGCACCTGGACTAGCGGGATCTTGCCAGATACGCAGTATTTT. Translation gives CASTWTSGILPDTQYF.